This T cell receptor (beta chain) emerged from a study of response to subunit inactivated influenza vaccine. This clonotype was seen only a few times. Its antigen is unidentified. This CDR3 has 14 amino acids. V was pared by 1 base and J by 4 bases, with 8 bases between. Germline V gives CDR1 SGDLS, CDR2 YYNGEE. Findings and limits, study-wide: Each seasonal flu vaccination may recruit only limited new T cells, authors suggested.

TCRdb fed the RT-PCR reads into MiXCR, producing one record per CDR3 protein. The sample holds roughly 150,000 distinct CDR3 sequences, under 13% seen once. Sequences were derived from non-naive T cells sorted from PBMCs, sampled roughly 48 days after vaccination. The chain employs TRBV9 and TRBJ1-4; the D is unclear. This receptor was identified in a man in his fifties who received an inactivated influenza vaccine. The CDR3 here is CASSVRPDNEKLFF. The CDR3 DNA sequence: TGTGCCAGCAGCGTACGACCGGATAATGAAAAACTGTTTTTT.